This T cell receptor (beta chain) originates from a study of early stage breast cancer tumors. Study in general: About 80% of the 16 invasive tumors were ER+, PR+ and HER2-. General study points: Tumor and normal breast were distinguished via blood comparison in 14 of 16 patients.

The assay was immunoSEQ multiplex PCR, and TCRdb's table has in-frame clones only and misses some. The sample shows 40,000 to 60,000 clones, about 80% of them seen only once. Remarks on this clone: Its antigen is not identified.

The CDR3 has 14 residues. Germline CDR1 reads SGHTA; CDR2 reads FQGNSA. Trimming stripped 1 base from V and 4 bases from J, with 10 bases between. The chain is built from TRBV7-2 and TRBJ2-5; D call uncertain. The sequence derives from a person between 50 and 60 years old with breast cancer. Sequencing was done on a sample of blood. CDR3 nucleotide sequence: TGTGCCAGCAGCTTAGTTGGAGAGCGAGAGACCCAGTACTTC. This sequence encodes CASSLVGERETQYF.